The 27 T cell receptor beta chains below come from one sample, sequenced in a study of vaccination effects on CD4 cells after COVID-19. ViraFEST assay sequencing came after antigen-specific CD4+ T cells were expanded with viral peptide pools. Cultured cells yielded isolated CD4+ T cells after about ten days. The vaccine recipients had no prior SARS-CoV-2 infection, with negative nucleocapsid antibodies. The method was immunoSEQ multiplex PCR; TCRdb's version includes in-frame clones alone and lacks a portion of them. This sample has about 55,000 clones, with approximately 70% found just once. No antigen is known for these receptors. The sequencing here drew on CD4+ T cells from PBMCs cultured with SARS-CoV-2 spike peptides, taken before COVID-19 vaccination. The receptors stem from a human donor who received a COVID-19 vaccine.

The chain employs TRBV28 and TRBJ2-2, with D possibly being TRBD1 or TRBD2 (5 bases each). V lost 4 bases to trimming and J lost 4 bases, with 13 bases between them. Germline CDR1 is MDHEN and CDR2 is SYDVKM. This CDR3 has 15 amino acids. CDR3 DNA sequence: TGTGCCAGCAGTTCCCCCGGGGCGACCACCGGGGAGCTGTTTTTT. Translating gives CASSSPGATTGELFF.

This clone has just one count. V usage is TRBV9 and J usage is TRBJ2-7; TRBD2 might be the D (5 bases). CDR1 and CDR2 (germline): SGDLS, YYNGEE. The CDR3 length is 14 residues. V lost 0 bases and J 2 bases, leaving 9 bases between the germline ends. In DNA form, the CDR3 reads TGTGCCAGCAGCGTAGGCGTCGGGACCTACGAGCAGTACTTC. Residues: CASSVGVGTYEQYF. The complete variable domain, with remaining parts taken from reference TRBV9 and TRBJ2-7, reads DSGVTQTPKHLITATGQRVTLRCSPRSGDLSVYWYQQSLDQGLQFLIQYYNGEERAKGNILERFSAQQFPDLHSELNLSSLELGDSALYFCASSVGVGTYEQYFGPGTRLTVT.

The V gene is TRBV28, the J gene TRBJ2-3; 10 positions agree with TRBD1. V lost 11 bases and J lost 2; bases outside the gene matches: 7. Germline V lookup: CDR1 MDHEN, CDR2 SYDVKM. The CDR3 covers 14 residues. The chain's CDR3 is CAVPGQGNTDTQYF. The CDR3 DNA reads TGTGCCGTTCCGGGACAGGGGAACACAGATACGCAGTATTTT.

V and J are TRBV18 and TRBJ2-1; 10 bases are shared with TRBD2. The CDR3 covers 16 residues. Germline CDR1 reads KGHSH; CDR2 reads LQKENI. V was clipped by 3 bases and J by 4 bases; unmatched bases: 6. The CDR3 spells CASSPLGLAEYNEQFF. The CDR3, as DNA: TGTGCCAGCTCACCCTTAGGACTAGCGGAATACAATGAGCAGTTCTTC. Using reference TRBV18 and TRBJ2-1 for the parts outside the CDR3, the full variable domain is NAGVMQNPRHLVRRRGQEARLRCSPMKGHSHVYWYRQLPEEGLKFMVYLQKENIIDESGMPKERFSAEFPKEGPSILRIQQVVRGDSAAYFCASSPLGLAEYNEQFFGPGTRLTVL.

This clone turned up a few times. This chain uses TRBV6-2 or TRBV6-3 with TRBJ2-6; D remains unclear. The ends were cut back, 6 bases at V and 1 base at J, with 7 bases in the middle. The CDR3 spans 14 residues. Germline-derived CDR1 and CDR2 are MNHEY and SVGEGT. The CDR3 is CASSEVSGANVLTF. CDR3 bases: TGTGCCAGCAGCGAAGTATCTGGGGCCAACGTCCTGACTTTC.

The chain joins TRBV3-1 (or the pseudogene TRBV3-2) to TRBJ2-7; TRBD1 or TRBD2 may be the D gene (5 bases each). Trimming stripped 4 bases from V and 7 bases from J, with 14 bases between. The CDR3 runs 13 residues. Looked up from germline, CDR1 is LGHDT and CDR2 is YNNKEL (reference sequence). CDR3 residues: CASSRGLSGEQYF. The DNA of the CDR3 is TGTGCCAGCAGCCGGGGCCTCTCGGGGGAGCAGTACTTC.

This chain joins TRBV5-4 and TRBJ1-2, with D maybe TRBD1 (6 bases). Trimming stripped 6 bases from V and 3 bases from J, with 24 bases between. Germline CDR1 reads SGHNT; CDR2 reads YYREEE (reference sequence). This CDR3 spans 17 amino acids. This CDR3 is CASIGDLTGREDYGYTF. Here the CDR3 DNA reads TGTGCCAGCATCGGGGACCTTACAGGGAGAGAAGACTATGGCTACACCTTC.

The CDR3 loop reads CSAQGARRTEAFF. The CDR3, as DNA: TGCAGCGCCCAGGGGGCGCGAAGGACTGAAGCTTTCTTT. The chain links TRBV29-1 to TRBJ1-1, with 8 bases lining up with TRBD1. V dropped 7 bases and J dropped 5; count of bases not matched to a gene: 9. In germline, CDR1 is SQVTM, CDR2 ANQGSEA. The CDR3 extends over 13 amino acids. Combining the CDR3 with reference TRBV29-1 and TRBJ1-1 gives the whole variable domain SAVISQKPSRDICQRGTSLTIQCQVDSQVTMMFWYRQQPGQSLTLIATANQGSEATYESGFVIDKFPISRPNLTFSTLTVSNMSPEDSSIYLCSAQGARRTEAFFGQGTRLTVV.

This chain connects TRBV24-1 to TRBJ1-2; TRBD1 is a possible D gene (5 bases). V lost 5 bases, J lost 1 base, and 16 bases lay in between. The V gene's germline CDR1 is KGHDR and CDR2 SFDVKD. The CDR3 sequence is 16 residues long. CDR3 nucleotides: TGTGCCACCAGTGGCCGGGGGACGAACCGTAACTATGGCTACACCTTC. It yields the protein CATSGRGTNRNYGYTF.

The V gene is TRBV27, the J gene TRBJ2-7; possibly TRBD2 for D (6 bases). This CDR3 is 15 amino acids long. Deletions cut 2 bases from V and 3 bases from J, with 14 bases between. Germline CDR1 reads MNHEY; CDR2 reads SMNVEV (reference sequence). The CDR3 DNA follows: TGTGCCAGCAGTTTACGGGCGGGATTAAGCTACGAGCAGTACTTC. The encoded protein is CASSLRAGLSYEQYF.

The sample holds a few counts of this clone. The J gene is TRBJ1-2, the V gene TRBV6-5; 9 nucleotides align to TRBD1. This CDR3 has 15 amino acids. CDR1 is MNHEY and CDR2 is SVGAGI in the germline V gene. After removal of 2 bases from V and 4 bases from J, the junction contained 5 bases not matched to a gene. DNA for the CDR3: TGTGCCAGCAGTTACCAGGACAGGGGAAGCTATGGCTACACCTTC. This gives the protein CASSYQDRGSYGYTF.

This chain joins TRBV6-1 and TRBJ2-2; unclear D gene. The CDR3 spans 13 residues. Trimming shortened V by 2 bases and J by 3 bases, and 4 bases separated the two germline ends. The germline CDR1 and CDR2 sequences are MNHNS and SASEGT. The CDR3 nucleotides read TGTGCCAGCAGTGAACGGGACACCGGGGAGCTGTTTTTT. Encoded protein: CASSERDTGELFF.

This clone was detected only a few times. The V call is TRBV3-1 (or the pseudogene TRBV3-2), the J call TRBJ1-1; TRBD1 agrees at 9 bases. Trimming took 4 bases from V and 3 from J; bases not matched to a gene: 6. The CDR3 is 15 residues long. CDR1 LGHDT and CDR2 YNNKEL come from the germline V gene (reference sequence). CDR3 nucleotides: TGTGCCAGCAGCCGACTAAGGGACAGGGACACTGAAGCTTTCTTT. This sequence encodes CASSRLRDRDTEAFF.

The chain employs TRBV30 and TRBJ2-5; the match to TRBD2 covers 7 bases. J lost 5 bases, V lost 4 bases, and 13 bases had no gene match. The CDR3 runs 15 residues. Germline assignment: CDR1 GTSNPN and CDR2 SVGIG (reference sequence). The CDR3 loop is CAWNQRGGEGETQYF. CDR3 nucleotides: TGTGCCTGGAACCAACGGGGAGGGGAGGGGGAGACCCAGTACTTC.

This clone was observed once. The chain joins TRBV29-1 to TRBJ1-1; possibly TRBD1 for D (5 bases). The V and J ends lost 5 bases and 0 bases respectively, with 7 bases between them. The CDR3 contains 12 residues. From germline, CDR1 is SQVTM and CDR2 ANQGSEA. In nucleotides, the CDR3 is TGCAGCGTTCAGGGAATGAACACTGAAGCTTTCTTT. Encoded protein: CSVQGMNTEAFF.

This chain joins TRBV28 and TRBJ2-7; D gene unclear. The CDR3 covers 15 residues. Germline assignment: CDR1 MDHEN and CDR2 SYDVKM. The V end was cut by 2 bases, the J end by 2 bases, with 13 bases between. CDR3 region: CASSLRAIGAYEQYF. The CDR3 coding sequence is TGTGCCAGCAGTTTAAGGGCGATTGGGGCCTACGAGCAGTACTTC.

This chain links TRBV19 with TRBJ1-2, with D perhaps matching TRBD1 (5 bases). Trimming pared 4 bases from V and 2 bases from J, leaving 20 bases between. The CDR3 is 17 residues long. In germline, CDR1 is LNHDA, CDR2 SQIVND (reference sequence). The CDR3 here is CASSTAGTVYANYGYTF. The CDR3 nucleotides read TGTGCCAGTAGTACCGCCGGGACGGTCTACGCGAACTATGGCTACACCTTC.

The V gene is TRBV5-1, the J gene TRBJ1-4, with unresolved D. V was shortened by 0 bases and J by 0 bases, with 15 bases between the two germline ends. The CDR3 totals 18 residues. Germline V lookup: CDR1 SGHRS, CDR2 YFSETQ. The CDR3 sequence: CASSLAPAAHATNEKLFF. As DNA, the CDR3 is TGCGCCAGCAGCTTGGCCCCGGCGGCTCACGCAACTAATGAAAAACTGTTTTTT.

The J gene is TRBJ2-1, the V gene TRBV3-1 (or the pseudogene TRBV3-2), with D perhaps matching TRBD2 (6 bases). CDR3 length: 16 amino acids. V was pared by 1 base and J by 4 bases, with 14 bases between. Germline V gene lookup returns CDR1 LGHDT and CDR2 YNNKEL (reference sequence). CDR3: CASSQGLAGTYNEQFF. DNA for the CDR3: TGTGCCAGCAGCCAAGGATTGGCGGGAACTTACAATGAGCAGTTCTTC.

This chain links TRBV28 with TRBJ2-2, with 7 bases lining up with TRBD2. Unmatched junction bases numbered 7, after V lost 5 bases and J lost 4 bases. CDR1 is MDHEN and CDR2 is SYDVKM in the germline V gene. CDR3 size: 15 residues. CDR3 loop: CASSMGGVFTGELFF. CDR3 sequence (DNA): TGTGCCAGCAGTATGGGGGGGGTTTTCACCGGGGAGCTGTTTTTT.

V usage is TRBV4-1 and J usage is TRBJ2-3, with a weak D call TRBD1 (7 bases). Germline CDR1 reads MGHRA; CDR2 reads YSYEKL. Trimming pared 0 bases from V and 2 bases from J, leaving 21 bases between. This CDR3 is built from 19 residues. The CDR3 coding sequence is TGCGCCAGCAGCCAAGATTGGGGGGACAGTGATAAGAACACAGATACGCAGTATTTT. As protein: CASSQDWGDSDKNTDTQYF.

In DNA, the CDR3 is TGCGCCAGCAGCTTGGATAAACCGGCAGATACGCAGTATTTT. Translating gives CASSLDKPADTQYF. The rearrangement uses TRBV5-1 and TRBJ2-3; D not resolved. The V gene lost 0 bases and the J gene lost 4 bases, with 9 bases spanning the gap. The CDR3 has 14 residues. The V gene's germline CDR1 is SGHRS and CDR2 YFSETQ.

J is TRBJ2-2 and V is TRBV10-3; 15 bases line up with TRBD2. The CDR3 extends over 16 amino acids. The J segment lost 8 bases and the V segment lost 2 bases, leaving 3 bases of the junction unmatched. Germline CDR1 is ENHRY and CDR2 is SYGVKD. The CDR3 bases are TGTGCCATCAGTGAGGGACTAGCGGGAGGGACGGGGGAGCTGTTTTTT. Its translation is CAISEGLAGGTGELFF.

The rearrangement joins TRBV27 to TRBJ2-2; D might be TRBD1 (9 bases). Germline CDR1 reads MNHEY; CDR2 reads SMNVEV (reference sequence). Trimming took 7 bases from V and 3 from J, leaving 18 bases between them. The length of the CDR3 is 16 residues. DNA for the CDR3: TGTGCCAGCACCCGGGGGGGACAGGGCTACACCGGGGAGCTGTTTTTT. This codes for CASTRGGQGYTGELFF.

The chain combines TRBV30 with TRBJ2-1; 9 bases match TRBD2. The CDR3 totals 14 residues. Trimming removed 2 bases from V and 4 bases from J; junction bases left unmatched: 3. Germline V lookup: CDR1 GTSNPN, CDR2 SVGIG (reference sequence). The CDR3, as DNA: TGTGCCTGGAGTATAGCGGGAGCATACAATGAGCAGTTCTTC. Amino acids: CAWSIAGAYNEQFF.

The chain joins TRBV3-1 (or the pseudogene TRBV3-2) to TRBJ1-1; 10 nucleotides agree with TRBD1. The junction had 7 bases not matched to a gene; V was cut back by 4 bases and J by 5 bases. CDR3 length: 15 residues. Germline V gene lookup returns CDR1 LGHDT and CDR2 YNNKEL (reference sequence). Here the CDR3 reads CASSPRGQGVTEAFF. The CDR3, as DNA: TGTGCCAGCAGCCCCCGCGGACAGGGGGTAACTGAAGCTTTCTTT.

The chain has TRBV10-3 and TRBJ2-7; a possible D gene is TRBD1 (6 bases). V lost 6 bases to trimming and J lost 3 bases, with 9 bases between them. This CDR3 has 12 residues. Germline values: CDR1 ENHRY, CDR2 SYGVKD. The CDR3 protein is CAIREDSYEQYF. CDR3 nucleotides: TGTGCCATCAGGGAGGACAGCTACGAGCAGTACTTC.